This TCR beta chain derives from a study of low-dose radiotherapy and immunotherapy resistance in tumors. Gene-specific TRAV and TRBV primers were used for first-strand cDNA, covering alpha and beta chains. A roughly 20-cycle PCR with a constant-region primer and V-primer adapter amplified TCRs. TCRdb processed the reads anew with MiXCR; each CDR3 protein has one entry. The data contain about 9,800 distinct CDR3 sequences, about 75% of them singletons. Germline V lookup: CDR1 KGHSH, CDR2 LQKENI. This CDR3 is built from 12 residues. Trimming removed 6 bases from V and 0 bases from J, with 6 bases in between.

The chain has TRBV18 and TRBJ2-7, with D possibly matching TRBD2 (5 bases). The sequence derives from a human donor with advanced metastatic prostate, ovarian, gallbladder or colorectal cancer (not recorded which). This table probably holds off-target reads from a library built for another chain. The CDR3 coding sequence is TGTGCCAGCTCGGGGAGCTCCTACGAGCAGTACTTC. The encoded protein is CASSGSSYEQYF.